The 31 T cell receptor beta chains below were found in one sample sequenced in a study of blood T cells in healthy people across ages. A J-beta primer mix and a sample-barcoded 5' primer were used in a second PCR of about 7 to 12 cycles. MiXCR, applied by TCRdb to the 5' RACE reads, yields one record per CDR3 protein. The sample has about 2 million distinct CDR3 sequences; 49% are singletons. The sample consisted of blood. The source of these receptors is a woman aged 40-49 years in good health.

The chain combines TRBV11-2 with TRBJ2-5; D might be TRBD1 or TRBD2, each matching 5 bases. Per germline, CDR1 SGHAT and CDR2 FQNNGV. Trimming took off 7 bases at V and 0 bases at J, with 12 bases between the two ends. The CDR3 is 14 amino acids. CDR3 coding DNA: TGTGCCAGCAAGGCCGGGACCAACCAAGAGACCCAGTACTTC. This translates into CASKAGTNQETQYF.

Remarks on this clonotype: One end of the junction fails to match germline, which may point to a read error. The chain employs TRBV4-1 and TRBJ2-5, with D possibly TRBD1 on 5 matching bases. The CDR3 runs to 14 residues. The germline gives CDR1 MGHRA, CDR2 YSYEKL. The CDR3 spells CAGSQGVRQETQYF. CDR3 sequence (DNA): TGCGCCGGCAGCCAAGGGGTCAGACAAGAGACCCAGTACTTC.

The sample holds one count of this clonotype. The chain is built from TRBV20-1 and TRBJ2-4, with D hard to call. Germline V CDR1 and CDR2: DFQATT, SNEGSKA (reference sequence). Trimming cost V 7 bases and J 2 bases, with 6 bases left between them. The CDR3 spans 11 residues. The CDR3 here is CSEATKNIQYF. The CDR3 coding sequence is TGCAGTGAAGCCACCAAAAACATTCAGTACTTC.

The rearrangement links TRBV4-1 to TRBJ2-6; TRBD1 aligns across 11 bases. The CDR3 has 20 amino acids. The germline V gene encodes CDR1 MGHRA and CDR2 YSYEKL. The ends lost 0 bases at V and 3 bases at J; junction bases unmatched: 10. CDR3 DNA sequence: TGCGCCAGCAGCCAAGATCGAACCGGGACAGGGGGGAATGGGGCCAACGTCCTGACTTTC. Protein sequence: CASSQDRTGTGGNGANVLTF.

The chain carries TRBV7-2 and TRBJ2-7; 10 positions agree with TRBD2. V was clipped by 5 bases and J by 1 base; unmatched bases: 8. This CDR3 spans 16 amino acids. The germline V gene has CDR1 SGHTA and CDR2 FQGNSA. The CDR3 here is CASSARPGLASYEQYF. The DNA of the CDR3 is TGTGCCAGCAGCGCACGCCCGGGACTAGCGTCCTACGAGCAGTACTTC. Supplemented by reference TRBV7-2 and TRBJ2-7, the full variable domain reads GAGVSQSPSNKVTEKGKDVELRCDPISGHTALYWYRQSLGQGLEFLIYFQGNSAPDKSGLPSDRFSAERTGGSVSTLTIQRTQQEDSAVYLCASSARPGLASYEQYFGPGTRLTVT.

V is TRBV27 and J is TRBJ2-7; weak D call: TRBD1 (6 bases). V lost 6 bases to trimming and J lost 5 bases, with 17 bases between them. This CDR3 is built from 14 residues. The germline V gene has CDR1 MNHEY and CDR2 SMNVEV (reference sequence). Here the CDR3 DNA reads TGTGCCAGCAGACTTTACAGGGCAGACCACGAGCAGTACTTC. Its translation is CASRLYRADHEQYF.

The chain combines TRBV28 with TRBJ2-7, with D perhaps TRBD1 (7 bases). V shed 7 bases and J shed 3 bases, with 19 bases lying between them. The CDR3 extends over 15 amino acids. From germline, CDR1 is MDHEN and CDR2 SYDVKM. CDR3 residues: CASTTGGGSYYEQYF. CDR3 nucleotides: TGTGCCAGCACCACCGGAGGGGGCTCTTACTACGAGCAGTACTTC.

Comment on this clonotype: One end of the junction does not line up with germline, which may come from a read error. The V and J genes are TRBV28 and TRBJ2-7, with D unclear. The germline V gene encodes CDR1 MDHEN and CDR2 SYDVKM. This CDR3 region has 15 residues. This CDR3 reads CVSSPLAETTYEQYF. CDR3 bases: TGTGTCAGCAGTCCCCTTGCGGAAACGACCTACGAGCAGTACTTC.

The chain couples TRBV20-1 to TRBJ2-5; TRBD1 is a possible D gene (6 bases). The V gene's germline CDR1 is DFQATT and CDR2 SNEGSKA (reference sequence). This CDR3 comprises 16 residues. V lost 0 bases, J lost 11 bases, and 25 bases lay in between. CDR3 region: CSARDPQGSSYNEQYF. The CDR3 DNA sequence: TGCAGTGCTAGAGATCCACAGGGAAGCTCCTACAATGAGCAGTACTTC.

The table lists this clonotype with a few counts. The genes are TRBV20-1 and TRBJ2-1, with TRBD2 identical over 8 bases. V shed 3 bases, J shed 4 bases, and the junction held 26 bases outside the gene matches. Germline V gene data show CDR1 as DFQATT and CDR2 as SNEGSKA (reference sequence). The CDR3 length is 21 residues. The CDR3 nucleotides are TGCAGTGCTAGCCGAGATGAGGCAGTTCCCCTCTTTAGCGGGGATTACAATGAGCAGTTCTTC. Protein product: CSASRDEAVPLFSGDYNEQFF.

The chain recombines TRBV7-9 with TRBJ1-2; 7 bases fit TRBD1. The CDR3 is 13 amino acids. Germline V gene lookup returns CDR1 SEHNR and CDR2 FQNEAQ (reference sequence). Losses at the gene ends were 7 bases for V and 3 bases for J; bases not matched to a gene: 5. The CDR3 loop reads CASNLGGDYGYTF. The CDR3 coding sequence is TGTGCCAGCAACCTAGGGGGCGACTATGGCTACACCTTC. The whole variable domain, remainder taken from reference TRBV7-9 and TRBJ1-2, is DTGVSQNPRHKITKRGQNVTFRCDPISEHNRLYWYRQTLGQGPEFLTYFQNEAQLEKSRLLSDRFSAERPKGSFSTLEIQRTEQGDSAMYLCASNLGGDYGYTFGSGTRLTVV.

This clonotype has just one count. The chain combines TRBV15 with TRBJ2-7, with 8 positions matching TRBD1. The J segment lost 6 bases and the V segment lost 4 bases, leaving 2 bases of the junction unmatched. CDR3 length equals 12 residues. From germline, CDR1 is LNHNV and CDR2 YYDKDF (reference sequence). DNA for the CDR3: TGTGCCACCAGCATCGACAGGGGCGAGCAGTACTTC. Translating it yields CATSIDRGEQYF.

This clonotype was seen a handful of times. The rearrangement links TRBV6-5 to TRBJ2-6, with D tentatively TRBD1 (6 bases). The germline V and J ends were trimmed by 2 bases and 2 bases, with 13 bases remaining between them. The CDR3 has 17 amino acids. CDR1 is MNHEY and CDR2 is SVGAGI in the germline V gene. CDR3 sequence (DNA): TGTGCCAGCAGTTACCAACAGACAGGAGCTGGGGCCAACGTCCTGACTTTC. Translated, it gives CASSYQQTGAGANVLTF.

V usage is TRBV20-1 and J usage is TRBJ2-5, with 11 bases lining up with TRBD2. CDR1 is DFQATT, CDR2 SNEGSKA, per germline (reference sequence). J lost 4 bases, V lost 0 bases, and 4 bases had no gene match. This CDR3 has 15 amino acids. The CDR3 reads CSARDVTSGGETQYF. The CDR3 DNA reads TGCAGTGCTAGAGATGTCACTAGCGGGGGAGAGACCCAGTACTTC.

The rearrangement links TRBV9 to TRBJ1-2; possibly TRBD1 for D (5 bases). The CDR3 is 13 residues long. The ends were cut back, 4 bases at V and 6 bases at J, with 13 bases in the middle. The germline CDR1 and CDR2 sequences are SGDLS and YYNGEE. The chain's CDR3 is CASSSLGDDGYTF. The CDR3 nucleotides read TGTGCCAGCAGCTCCCTGGGGGATGATGGCTACACCTTC.

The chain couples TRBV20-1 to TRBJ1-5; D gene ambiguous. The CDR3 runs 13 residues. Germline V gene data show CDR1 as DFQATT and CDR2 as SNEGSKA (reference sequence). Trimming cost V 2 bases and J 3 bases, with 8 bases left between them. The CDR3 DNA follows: TGCAGTGCTAGAAGGAGTACCAATCAGCCCCAGCATTTT. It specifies CSARRSTNQPQHF.

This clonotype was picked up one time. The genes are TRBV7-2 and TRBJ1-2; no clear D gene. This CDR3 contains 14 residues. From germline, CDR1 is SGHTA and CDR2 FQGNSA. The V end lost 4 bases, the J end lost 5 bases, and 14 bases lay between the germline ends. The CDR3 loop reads CASSSPTAGYGYTF. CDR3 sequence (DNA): TGTGCCAGCAGCTCCCCCACGGCGGGATATGGCTACACCTTC.

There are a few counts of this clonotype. The CDR3 reads CASSYGSGGSTDTQYF. CDR3 in DNA: TGTGCCAGCAGTTATGGTAGCGGTGGGAGCACAGATACGCAGTATTTT. This sequence joins TRBV12-3 or TRBV12-4 and TRBJ2-3, with D perhaps TRBD2 (6 bases). This CDR3 has 16 amino acids. Trimming removed 4 bases at V and 0 bases at J, with 14 bases between.

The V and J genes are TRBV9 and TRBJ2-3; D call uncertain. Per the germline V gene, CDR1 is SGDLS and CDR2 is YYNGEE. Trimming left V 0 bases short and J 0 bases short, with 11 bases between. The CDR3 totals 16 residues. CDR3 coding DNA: TGTGCCAGCAGCGTAGGGTCAGGAATAAGCACAGATACGCAGTATTTT. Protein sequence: CASSVGSGISTDTQYF.

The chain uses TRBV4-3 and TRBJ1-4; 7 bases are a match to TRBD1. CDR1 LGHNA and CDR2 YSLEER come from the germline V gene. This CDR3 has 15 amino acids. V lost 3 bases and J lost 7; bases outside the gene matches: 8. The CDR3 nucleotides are TGCGCCAGCAGCCAGGGACAGACCTTTGGTGAAAAACTGTTTTTT. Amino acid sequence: CASSQGQTFGEKLFF.

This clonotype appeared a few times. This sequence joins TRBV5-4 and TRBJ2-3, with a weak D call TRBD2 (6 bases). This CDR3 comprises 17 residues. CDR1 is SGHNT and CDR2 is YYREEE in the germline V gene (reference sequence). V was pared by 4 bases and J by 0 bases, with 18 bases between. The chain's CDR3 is CASSPPGTETSTDTQYF. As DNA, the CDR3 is TGTGCCAGCAGCCCCCCCGGGACTGAAACTAGCACAGATACGCAGTATTTT.

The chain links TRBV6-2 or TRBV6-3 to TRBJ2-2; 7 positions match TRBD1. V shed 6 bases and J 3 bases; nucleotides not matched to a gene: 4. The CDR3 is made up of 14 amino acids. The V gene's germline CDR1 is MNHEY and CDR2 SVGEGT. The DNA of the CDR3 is TGTGCCAGCAGGGGGACAGCGCACACCGGGGAGCTGTTTTTT. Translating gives CASRGTAHTGELFF.

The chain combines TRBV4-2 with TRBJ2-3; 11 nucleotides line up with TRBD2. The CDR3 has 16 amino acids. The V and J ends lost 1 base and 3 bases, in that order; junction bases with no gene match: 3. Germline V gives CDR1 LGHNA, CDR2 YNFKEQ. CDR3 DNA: TGTGCCAGCAGCCAAGTCCCTAGCGGGGGGACAGATACGCAGTATTTT. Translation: CASSQVPSGGTDTQYF.

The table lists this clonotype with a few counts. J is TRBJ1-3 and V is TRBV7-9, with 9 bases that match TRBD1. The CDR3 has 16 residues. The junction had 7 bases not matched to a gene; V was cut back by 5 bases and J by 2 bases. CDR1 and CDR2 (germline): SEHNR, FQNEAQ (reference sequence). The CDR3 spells CASSRGTGSTGNTIYF. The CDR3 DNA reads TGTGCCAGCAGCCGAGGGACAGGGTCGACTGGAAACACCATATATTTT.

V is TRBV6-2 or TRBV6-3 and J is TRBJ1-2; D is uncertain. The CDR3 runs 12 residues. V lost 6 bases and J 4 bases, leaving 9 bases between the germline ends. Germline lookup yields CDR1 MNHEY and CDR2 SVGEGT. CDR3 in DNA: TGTGCCAGCAGGGGCAGTCGCTATGGCTACACCTTC. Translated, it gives CASRGSRYGYTF.

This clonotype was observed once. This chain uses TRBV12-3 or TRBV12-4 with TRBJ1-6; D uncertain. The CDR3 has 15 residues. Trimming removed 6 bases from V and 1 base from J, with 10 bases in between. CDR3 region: CASSPPNSYNSPLHF. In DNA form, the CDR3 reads TGTGCCAGCAGCCCCCCGAATTCCTATAATTCACCCCTCCACTTT.

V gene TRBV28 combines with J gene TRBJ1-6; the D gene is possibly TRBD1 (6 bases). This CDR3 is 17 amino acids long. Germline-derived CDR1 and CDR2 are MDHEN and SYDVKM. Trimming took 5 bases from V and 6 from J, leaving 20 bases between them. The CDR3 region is CASSSPGELGGNSPLHF. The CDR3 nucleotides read TGTGCCAGCAGTAGCCCAGGGGAGTTGGGTGGTAATTCACCCCTCCACTTT. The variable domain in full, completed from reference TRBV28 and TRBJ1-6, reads DVKVTQSSRYLVKRTGEKVFLECVQDMDHENMFWYRQDPGLGLRLIYFSYDVKMKEKGDIPEGYSVSREKKERFSLILESASTNQTSMYLCASSSPGELGGNSPLHFGNGTRLTVT.

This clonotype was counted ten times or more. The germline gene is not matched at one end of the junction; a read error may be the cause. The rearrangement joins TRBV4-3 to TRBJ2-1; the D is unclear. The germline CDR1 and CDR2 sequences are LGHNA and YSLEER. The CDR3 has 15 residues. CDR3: CASSQDRDSYNEQFF. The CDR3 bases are TGTGCCAGCAGCCAAGATAGAGACTCCTACAATGAGCAGTTCTTC.

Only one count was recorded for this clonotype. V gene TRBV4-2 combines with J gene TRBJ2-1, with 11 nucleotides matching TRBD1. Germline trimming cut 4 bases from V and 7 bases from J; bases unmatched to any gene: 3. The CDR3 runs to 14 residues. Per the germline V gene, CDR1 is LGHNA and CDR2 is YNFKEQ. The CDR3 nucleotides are TGTGCCAGCAGCCCGGACAGGGGGCGAAATGAGCAGTTCTTC. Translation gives CASSPDRGRNEQFF.

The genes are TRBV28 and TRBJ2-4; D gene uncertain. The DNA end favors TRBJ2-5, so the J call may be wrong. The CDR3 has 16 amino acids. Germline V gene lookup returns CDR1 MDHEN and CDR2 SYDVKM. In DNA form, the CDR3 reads TGTGCCAGCAGTTTGGCAGGAAGTGGGTCCAAAGAGACCCAGTACTTC. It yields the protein CASSLAGSGSKETQYF.

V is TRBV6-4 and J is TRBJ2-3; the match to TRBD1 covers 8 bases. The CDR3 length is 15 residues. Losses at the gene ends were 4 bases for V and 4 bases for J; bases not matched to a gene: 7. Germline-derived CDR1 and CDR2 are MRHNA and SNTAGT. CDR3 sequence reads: CASSARTGWADTQYF. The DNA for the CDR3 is TGTGCCAGCAGTGCCCGGACAGGGTGGGCAGATACGCAGTATTTT.